The T cell receptor beta chain described here comes from a study of blood T cell repertoires in COVID-19. Study as a whole: Some COVID-19 samples were acute and others convalescent; all came from the United States, Italy and Spain. Nucleic acid was either cDNA or gDNA, and it came from T cells, B-cell-depleted T cells, or PBMCs.

Per the study methods: By means of reference gene primer amplification, nucleated cell counts were estimated. Profiled with immunoSEQ multiplex PCR; TCRdb holds only in-frame clones, not every one. V, J and clone size derive from that table, while D and trimming were established from the DNA sequence. In the table there are 150,000 to 180,000 clones, nearly 80% of which are singletons. CDR1 is MNHEY, CDR2 SVGAGI, per germline. The V gene lost 0 bases and the J gene lost 2 bases, with 8 bases spanning the gap. The CDR3 contains 15 residues. This chain uses TRBV6-5 with TRBJ2-1; D is uncertain. This receptor was taken from an elderly man with acute or convalescent COVID-19. Sequenced material: peripheral blood. The CDR3 DNA sequence: TGTGCCAGCAGTTACTCGGCCAGGCCCTACAATGAGCAGTTCTTC. It codes for CASSYSARPYNEQFF.